A single sample is the source of the 29 T cell receptor delta chains below, sequenced in a study of gamma-delta T cells after stem cell transplantation. TCRdb re-called the RT-PCR reads via CATT. The data show around 1,400 delta-chain clones, with over 12% seen just once and roughly half held by the top ten. The specimen sequenced was gamma-delta T cells. The receptors originated from a human donor. It is not recorded whose cells these are; they may come from a transplant donor.

On this clone: This is likely an artifact of a read error, given a far larger clone one base away. V is TRDV2 and J is TRDJ1; 9 nucleotides align to TRDD3. The V gene's germline CDR1 is GEAIGNYY and CDR2 EKD. CDR3 length: 16 residues. The CDR3 sequence is CARDTLGDPKIDKLIF. CDR3 coding DNA: TGTGCCCGTGACACGCTGGGGGATCCCAAGATCGATAAACTCATCTTT.

As concerns this clone: An end of the junction differs from the germline gene, which may be a read error. The V gene is TRDV2, the J gene TRDJ3; D is ambiguous. CDR1 and CDR2 (germline): GEAIGNYY, EKD. This CDR3 contains 17 residues. CDR3 nucleotide sequence: TGTGCCTGTGACTCCACCGAAGCCGTTTGGGACATCCGACAGATGTTTTTC. Amino acids: CACDSTEAVWDIRQMFF.

This clone was counted only a few times. The CDR3, as DNA: TGTGCCTCCCTCACACTTTCCTATCCGACACTGGGGGGCGATTACACCGATAAACTCATCTTT. It encodes CASLTLSYPTLGGDYTDKLIF. The genes are TRDV3 and TRDJ1; 8 bases agree with TRDD3. Germline CDR1 and CDR2: TVYSNPD and GDNSRS (reference sequence). The CDR3 is made up of 21 amino acids. The J segment lost 0 bases and the V segment lost 4 bases, leaving 28 bases of the junction unmatched.

Comments on this clone: Just one base apart from a much larger clone, this may be a read error. The gene calls are TRDV2 and TRDJ3; TRDD3 aligns across 7 bases. The CDR3 runs to 19 residues. CDR1 is GEAIGNYY, CDR2 EKD, per germline. The CDR3 protein is CACDNTELGSSLDTRQMFF. Here the CDR3 DNA reads TGTGCCTGTGACAATACCGAACTGGGGAGCTCCTTGGACACCCGACAGATGTTTTTC.

This clone was picked up a small number of times. At residue 6, TCRdb's protein disagrees with the DNA translation; the protein shown here derives from the DNA. The CDR3 DNA sequence: TGTGCCTGTGACACCGCCGTAGGGGGTACTGGGGGCCCCGGGAGCTCCTGGGACACCCGACAGATGTTTTTC. Encoded protein: CACDTAVGGTGGPGSSWDTRQMFF. This rearrangement joins TRDV2 to TRDJ3; TRDD3 matches at 8 bases. V gave up 0 bases and J gave up 0 bases; unmatched junction bases: 21. This CDR3 is 24 amino acids long. Germline V lookup: CDR1 GEAIGNYY, CDR2 EKD.

Turning to this clone: Given a far larger clone just one base away, this is likely a sequencing read error. Distinct nucleotide sequences in the sample also encode this CDR3. The chain uses TRDV1 and TRDJ1, with TRDD3 identical over 8 bases. Trimming removed 4 bases from V and 0 bases from J; junction bases left unmatched: 34. CDR1 TSWWSYY and CDR2 QGS come from the germline V gene. The CDR3 sequence is 25 residues long. The CDR3, as DNA: TGTGCTCTTGGGGCCCACCTCCCTACGGCGAAAATATTACTGGGGGCCCGGGCAGACACCGATAAACTCATCTTT. Translating gives CALGAHLPTAKILLGARADTDKLIF.

With regard to this clone: The junction shows a germline mismatch at one end, possibly a read error. Other DNA sequences within the sample encode an identical CDR3. J is TRDJ2 and V is TRDV2; D is uncertain. Germline CDR1 reads GEAIGNYY; CDR2 reads EKD. The CDR3 is 17 amino acids. This CDR3 is CACDTLGAGGLTAQLFF. In DNA, the CDR3 is TGTGCCTGTGACACGCTCGGGGCTGGCGGTTTGACCGCACAACTCTTCTTT.

To note about this clone: TCRdb records a much larger clone's protein for this DNA, with a difference at residue 8 that likely arises from a read error; the protein given is the translation of the DNA. The V call is TRDV3, the J call TRDJ1; 13 bases agree with TRDD3. The germline V gene encodes CDR1 TVYSNPD and CDR2 GDNSRS (reference sequence). Trimming at V came to 1 base and at J to 0 bases, leaving 29 bases not matched to a gene. The CDR3 runs to 24 residues. CDR3 loop: CAFNRKPLLRGLGDTRGNTDKLIF. As DNA, the CDR3 is TGTGCCTTTAATCGGAAACCCCTACTACGGGGACTGGGGGATACGCGGGGGAACACCGATAAACTCATCTTT.

This clone was counted a few times. The rearrangement joins TRDV2 to TRDJ3; a possible D gene is TRDD3 (6 bases). The CDR3 is made up of 18 amino acids. Germline lookup yields CDR1 GEAIGNYY and CDR2 EKD. Trimming pared 0 bases from V and 1 base from J, leaving 12 bases between. CDR3 DNA: TGTGCCTGTGACACCGTTGTCGGGATATCCTGGGACACCCGACAGATGTTTTTC. Translation gives CACDTVVGISWDTRQMFF.

V is TRDV1 and J is TRDJ4, with TRDD3 matching over 7 bases. This CDR3 has 21 residues. After removal of 0 bases from V and 0 bases from J, the junction contained 22 bases not matched to a gene. Germline loops: CDR1 TSWWSYY, CDR2 QGS. The CDR3 DNA follows: TGTGCTCTTGGGGAACTGGGCTATTTCGATTTACTGGGGATTCAGGCCAGACCCCTGATCTTT. Protein sequence: CALGELGYFDLLGIQARPLIF.

The rearrangement uses TRDV1 and TRDJ1; 9 nucleotides agree with TRDD2. This CDR3 contains 21 residues. In germline, CDR1 is TSWWSYY, CDR2 QGS. Trimming removed 5 bases from V and 0 bases from J; junction bases left unmatched: 22. The CDR3 is CALGSSLPTFRGLKYTDKLIF. The CDR3 nucleotides read TGTGCTCTTGGGTCCAGCCTTCCTACGTTTCGGGGATTAAAGTACACCGATAAACTCATCTTT.

In its sample, this clone is large. This sample includes further DNA sequences coding for the same CDR3. The chain couples TRDV2 to TRDJ3; TRDD3 matches 13 bases. The ends lost 0 bases at V and 0 bases at J; junction bases unmatched: 10. Germline V gene lookup returns CDR1 GEAIGNYY and CDR2 EKD. The CDR3 sequence is 22 residues long. CDR3 in amino acids: CACDTKFTGGYASSWDTRQMFF. The CDR3, as DNA: TGTGCCTGTGACACCAAATTTACTGGGGGATACGCTAGCTCCTGGGACACCCGACAGATGTTTTTC.

This clone turned up a few times. The V and J genes are TRDV2 and TRDJ1, with TRDD3 matching 13 bases. The CDR3 loop spans 19 amino acids. Germline V lookup: CDR1 GEAIGNYY, CDR2 EKD. V was pared by 3 bases and J by 0 bases, with 12 bases of the junction left unmatched. In nucleotides, the CDR3 is TGTGCCTGTGACCCTGTACTGGGGGATACGCGTTACTACACCGATAAACTCATCTTT. This sequence encodes CACDPVLGDTRYYTDKLIF.

This sequence joins TRDV2 and TRDJ1; possibly TRDD3 for D (5 bases). Trimming removed 0 bases at V and 1 base at J, with 26 bases between. CDR1 is GEAIGNYY and CDR2 is EKD in the germline V gene. The CDR3 has 20 amino acids. CDR3 protein: CACDTLSVAGGRRSTDKLIF. CDR3 DNA: TGTGCCTGTGACACCCTCAGTGTGGCGGGGGGTAGAAGGAGCACCGATAAACTCATCTTT.

This clone was seen a few times. TCRdb shows a much larger clone's protein in place of this DNA's translation, and the two differ at residue 15, likely through a read error; the protein shown is translated from the DNA. The gene calls are TRDV2 and TRDJ3, with 12 bases that match TRDD3. The CDR3 runs 20 residues. CDR1 GEAIGNYY and CDR2 EKD come from the germline V gene. The DNA of the CDR3 is TGTGCCTGTGACTCAATACTGGGGGATACTAGCTCCTGGGACGCCCGACAGATGTTTTTC. It is translated as CACDSILGDTSSWDARQMFF.

The chain joins TRDV2 to TRDJ1, with 13 bases aligning to TRDD3. The CDR3 length is 20 residues. The germline gives CDR1 GEAIGNYY, CDR2 EKD. Trimming cost V 3 bases and J 0 bases; bases outside gene matches: 15. As DNA, the CDR3 is TGTGCCTGTGACCTGATTACTGGGGGATACGCAGTGGATTACACCGATAAACTCATCTTT. It codes for CACDLITGGYAVDYTDKLIF.

This clone is judged medium-sized. V and J are TRDV2 and TRDJ1; 10 positions agree with TRDD3. The CDR3 consists of 17 residues. The germline CDR1 and CDR2 sequences are GEAIGNYY and EKD. Trimming took 3 bases from V and 10 from J; bases not matched to a gene: 19. The CDR3 DNA reads as TGTGCCTGTGACCCCCTACTTTCGGGGGATACGCTCCTAGGACTCATCTTT. Its translation is CACDPLLSGDTLLGLIF.

Points on this clone: The junction does not match germline at one end; this may be a read error. V and J are TRDV1 and TRDJ1; a weak D match, TRDD3 (6 bases). CDR3 size: 18 residues. Germline V gives CDR1 TSWWSYY, CDR2 QGS. The CDR3 sequence: CSGEPLTPPIPKTDKLIF. As DNA, the CDR3 is TGCTCTGGGGAACCTCTCACTCCGCCGATACCGAAGACCGATAAACTCATCTTT.

Of note for this clone: One end of the junction does not line up with germline, which may come from a read error. The gene calls are TRDV1 and TRDJ1; the match to TRDD3 covers 9 bases. CDR3 length equals 22 residues. The germline V gene encodes CDR1 TSWWSYY and CDR2 QGS. CDR3 residues: CALGHLKGLWYWGRRTTDKIIF. For the CDR3, the DNA is TGTGCTCTTGGGCACCTAAAAGGCCTTTGGTACTGGGGGAGACGTACAACCGATAAAATAATATTT.

There are a few counts of this clone. J is TRDJ1 and V is TRDV1, with TRDD3 as a possible D gene (6 bases). The CDR3 spans 19 residues. The V end lost 3 bases, the J end lost 0 bases, and 23 bases lay between the germline ends. Germline CDR1 and CDR2: TSWWSYY and QGS. CDR3 nucleotide sequence: TGTGCTCTTGGGGAGATCTACGACAGGGGATTCGGGTACACCGATAAACTCATCTTT. This translates into CALGEIYDRGFGYTDKLIF.

This clone was counted between two and nine times. This chain links TRDV1 with TRDJ1; 8 bases are shared with TRDD3. The germline CDR1 and CDR2 sequences are TSWWSYY and QGS. Trimming at V came to 3 bases and at J to 0 bases, leaving 24 bases not matched to a gene. The CDR3 length is 22 residues. CDR3 nucleotides: TGTGCTCTTGGGGAGGGGGATCGGGGTTCGGCCCCACTGGGGGTTCACACCGATAAACTCATCTTT. Encoded protein: CALGEGDRGSAPLGVHTDKLIF.

In this sample, this clone is medium-sized. The chain employs TRDV2 and TRDJ1; D is uncertain. Trimming took off 2 bases at V and 2 bases at J, with 8 bases between the two ends. CDR1 is GEAIGNYY and CDR2 is EKD in the germline V gene. The CDR3 is made up of 13 amino acids. The CDR3 region is CACDRLSTDKLIF. CDR3 sequence (DNA): TGTGCCTGTGACAGACTTAGTACCGATAAACTCATCTTT.

This clone came up a few times. A read error is likely here: a far larger clone is one base away. At the DNA level, this CDR3 is encoded by other sequences in the same sample as well. The chain links TRDV2 to TRDJ1, with TRDD3 matching 8 bases. The CDR3 is 17 amino acids. Germline assignment: CDR1 GEAIGNYY and CDR2 EKD. The CDR3 sequence: CACDTVLGAPVTDKLIF. CDR3 nucleotides: TGTGCTTGTGACACCGTACTGGGGGCCCCGGTCACCGATAAACTCATCTTT.

To note about this clone: Other DNA sequences in this sample translate to the same CDR3. This chain joins TRDV2 and TRDJ3, with TRDD3 matching 12 bases. Looked up from germline, CDR1 is GEAIGNYY and CDR2 is EKD. After removal of 0 bases from V and 0 bases from J, the junction contained 8 bases not matched to a gene. The CDR3 runs to 21 residues. Here the CDR3 reads CACDTPGTGGYLSWDTRQMFF. The CDR3 DNA is TGTGCCTGTGACACCCCAGGTACTGGGGGATACCTCTCCTGGGACACCCGACAGATGTTTTTC.

This clone was observed a few times. The mismatch at residue 9 between this DNA's translation and the TCRdb protein of a much larger clone likely reflects a read error; the protein shown is translated from the DNA. CDR3 residues: CACDHIANADKLIF. The CDR3 DNA follows: TGTGCCTGTGACCATATTGCAAACGCCGATAAACTCATCTTT. V is TRDV2 and J is TRDJ1; D uncertain. The CDR3 has 14 residues. Germline V gives CDR1 GEAIGNYY, CDR2 EKD. With 3 bases removed from V and 3 bases from J, the gap between germline ends came to 13 bases.

By frequency in the sample, this clone is medium-sized (0.01 to 0.1%). The chain is built from TRDV2 and TRDJ1; tentative D call: TRDD3 (5 bases). The germline V gene encodes CDR1 GEAIGNYY and CDR2 EKD. V was trimmed by 0 bases and J by 3 bases, leaving 13 bases between them. The CDR3 covers 15 residues. The CDR3 DNA follows: TGTGCCTGTGACACCGTCGAATACGGGGCCGATAAACTCATCTTT. It translates to CACDTVEYGADKLIF.

This clone appeared a few times. One base separates it from a far larger clone, so it is likely a read error. Within the sample, other DNA sequences also encode this same CDR3. The chain has TRDV3 and TRDJ1, with TRDD3 matching 9 bases. CDR1 TVYSNPD and CDR2 GDNSRS come from the germline V gene (reference sequence). The junction had 17 bases not matched to a gene; V was cut back by 3 bases and J by 0 bases. The CDR3 sequence is 18 residues long. The CDR3 reads CAFTTTTMGGYHTDKLIF. DNA for the CDR3: TGTGCCTTCACTACTACTACGATGGGGGGATACCACACCGATAAACTCATCTTT.

About this clone: Additional DNA sequences in this sample encode the identical CDR3. The chain combines TRDV2 with TRDJ3; 12 nucleotides align to TRDD3. With 1 base clipped from V and 7 bases from J, the junction kept 16 bases outside the gene matches. Looked up from germline, CDR1 is GEAIGNYY and CDR2 is EKD. The CDR3 contains 21 residues. The CDR3: CACDTTGGYQQMVCDTRQMFF. The CDR3 region has the DNA TGTGCCTGTGACACGACTGGGGGATACCAACAGATGGTCTGTGACACCCGACAGATGTTTTTC.

Note on this clone: Being one base from a much bigger clone, this may be a read error. The V and J genes are TRDV1 and TRDJ1; TRDD3 might be the D (8 bases). The CDR3 runs to 21 residues. Germline CDR1 is TSWWSYY and CDR2 is QGS. Trimming removed 2 bases at V and 5 bases at J, with 33 bases between. The CDR3 region is CALGEDPSCVLGAAFQDKLIF. CDR3 coding DNA: TGTGCTCTTGGGGAAGATCCTTCCTGCGTACTGGGGGCAGCCTTTCAAGATAAACTCATCTTT.